The 30 T cell receptor beta chains presented below share a single source sample, sequenced in a study of shared clonotypes between healthy human individuals. Here immunoSEQ multiplex PCR was the method, and the copy in TCRdb shows in-frame clones only, minus some. The sample has about 490,000 clones; 79% are singletons. The sequenced sample was PBMCs. The receptor source for this set is a woman aged 40 to 50 in good health. Some clones in this sample may be carry-over from other donors' samples.

The genes are TRBV10-3 and TRBJ1-2; TRBD1 aligns across 8 bases. V shed 9 bases, J shed 4 bases, and the junction held 7 bases outside the gene matches. This CDR3 region has 13 residues. Germline V gene lookup returns CDR1 ENHRY and CDR2 SYGVKD. CDR3 sequence: CAMTRGLGYGYTF. DNA for the CDR3: TGTGCCATGACCAGGGGGCTTGGCTATGGCTACACCTTC.

V and J are TRBV15 and TRBJ2-5; TRBD2 might be the D (5 bases). The CDR3 runs to 17 residues. In germline, CDR1 is LNHNV, CDR2 YYDKDF (reference sequence). The germline V and J ends were trimmed by 0 bases and 3 bases, with 17 bases remaining between them. The CDR3 loop is CATSRDSRGAGEETQYF. The CDR3 nucleotides read TGTGCCACCAGCAGAGATAGTAGAGGTGCGGGCGAAGAGACCCAGTACTTC.

This chain connects TRBV5-1 to TRBJ2-5, with D maybe TRBD1 (6 bases). V lost 4 bases, J lost 5 bases, and 15 bases lay in between. Germline lookup yields CDR1 SGHRS and CDR2 YFSETQ. The CDR3 is 14 residues long. The CDR3 loop is CASSPQGHRETQYF. The CDR3 coding sequence is TGCGCCAGCAGCCCCCAGGGGCATCGGGAGACCCAGTACTTC.

This rearrangement joins TRBV27 to TRBJ2-7, with 9 bases lining up with TRBD1. The CDR3 loop spans 15 amino acids. Germline CDR1 and CDR2: MNHEY and SMNVEV (reference sequence). V dropped 3 bases and J dropped 2; count of bases not matched to a gene: 5. The CDR3 loop reads CASSLGQGPAYEQYF. As DNA, the CDR3 is TGTGCCAGCAGTTTGGGACAGGGTCCCGCCTACGAGCAGTACTTC.

This clone was counted a single time. This sequence joins TRBV7-9 and TRBJ2-7; D unresolved. The germline CDR1 and CDR2 sequences are SEHNR and FQNEAQ (reference sequence). Trimming removed 5 bases from V and 5 bases from J, with 16 bases in between. The CDR3 runs to 14 residues. CDR3: CASSNGPHEHEQYF. CDR3 nucleotides: TGTGCCAGCAGCAATGGTCCCCACGAACACGAGCAGTACTTC.

J is TRBJ2-1 and V is TRBV19, with TRBD1 as a possible D gene (5 bases). This CDR3 comprises 15 residues. Germline V CDR1 and CDR2: LNHDA, SQIVND (reference sequence). Trimming stripped 5 bases from V and 12 bases from J, with 23 bases between. The CDR3 nucleotides read TGTGCCAGTAGTTCAACTGTGGCCCCGCTACAGGTGCAGTTCTTC. Protein product: CASSSTVAPLQVQFF.

This chain connects TRBV6-5 to TRBJ2-5, with D possibly TRBD2 on 6 matching bases. Germline CDR1 and CDR2: MNHEY and SVGAGI. This CDR3 has 16 residues. V was clipped by 1 base and J by 2 bases, with 14 bases between them. The CDR3 bases are TGTGCCAGCAGTTACTACTACGGGACTGCACAAGAGACCCAGTACTTC. As protein: CASSYYYGTAQETQYF.

The rearrangement joins TRBV6-5 to TRBJ2-7; D may be TRBD1 or TRBD2 (5 bases each). Looked up from germline, CDR1 is MNHEY and CDR2 is SVGAGI. V was pared by 5 bases and J by 6 bases, with 17 bases between. This CDR3 has 14 residues. This CDR3 is CASSEDVPGLEQYF. The CDR3 DNA is TGTGCCAGCAGTGAGGACGTTCCGGGGCTCGAGCAGTACTTC.

This chain connects TRBV5-1 to TRBJ1-2, with 8 bases lining up with TRBD1. The V and J ends lost 5 bases and 8 bases, in that order; junction bases with no gene match: 14. CDR3 length: 15 amino acids. Germline CDR1 is SGHRS and CDR2 is YFSETQ. The CDR3: CASSIVYQGAEGYTF. DNA for the CDR3: TGCGCCAGCAGTATTGTGTATCAGGGGGCGGAGGGCTACACCTTC. Complete variable domain (other parts from reference TRBV5-1 and TRBJ1-2): KAGVTQTPRYLIKTRGQQVTLSCSPISGHRSVSWYQQTPGQGLQFLFEYFSETQRNKGNFPGRFSGRQFSNSRSEMNVSTLELGDSALYLCASSIVYQGAEGYTFGSGTRLTVV.

In regard to this clone: Other DNA sequences in this specimen translate into the identical CDR3. The chain combines TRBV7-2 with TRBJ2-3; 10 bases align to TRBD2. V shed 0 bases and J 4 bases; nucleotides not matched to a gene: 1. The CDR3 is made up of 15 amino acids. CDR1 SGHTA and CDR2 FQGNSA come from the germline V gene. The CDR3 DNA sequence: TGTGCCAGCAGCTTAGCTAGCGGGAGGTCAGATACGCAGTATTTT. Amino acid sequence: CASSLASGRSDTQYF.

In its sample, this clone was seen once. The chain employs TRBV18 and TRBJ2-3; 8 nucleotides match TRBD1. Germline V gene sequence: CDR1 KGHSH, CDR2 LQKENI. J lost 4 bases, V lost 3 bases, and 6 bases had no gene match. The CDR3 spans 15 residues. The CDR3 protein is CASSPPGGVADTQYF. The DNA for the CDR3 is TGTGCCAGCTCACCGCCAGGGGGCGTAGCAGATACGCAGTATTTT. The full variable domain, its missing parts supplied by reference TRBV18 and TRBJ2-3, is NAGVMQNPRHLVRRRGQEARLRCSPMKGHSHVYWYRQLPEEGLKFMVYLQKENIIDESGMPKERFSAEFPKEGPSILRIQQVVRGDSAAYFCASSPPGGVADTQYFGPGTRLTVL.

The V call is TRBV19, the J call TRBJ2-7; D is unclear. The CDR3 contains 16 residues. CDR1 and CDR2 (germline): LNHDA, SQIVND (reference sequence). V was clipped by 3 bases and J by 0 bases, with 15 bases between them. In nucleotides, the CDR3 is TGTGCCAGTAGTATCTTGGCGACCCACCCCTCCTACGAGCAGTACTTC. It specifies CASSILATHPSYEQYF.

In its sample, this clone was seen a few times. J is TRBJ2-1 and V is TRBV4-3; no clear D gene. Trimming cost V 0 bases and J 3 bases, with 9 bases left between them. This CDR3 is built from 15 residues. Germline V CDR1 and CDR2: LGHNA, YSLEER. The CDR3 here is CASSQDWQNYNEQFF. The CDR3 DNA is TGCGCCAGCAGCCAAGATTGGCAGAACTACAATGAGCAGTTCTTC.

This clone has a handful of counts. The chain employs TRBV29-1 and TRBJ2-7; TRBD1 agrees at 9 bases. The CDR3 has 12 residues. The trim removed 6 bases at V and 5 bases at J, leaving 5 bases unmatched. Germline CDR1 reads SQVTM; CDR2 reads ANQGSEA. The CDR3 coding sequence is TGCAGCGTCGGGGACAGGGATAACGAGCAGTACTTC. Residues: CSVGDRDNEQYF.

This rearrangement joins TRBV4-3 to TRBJ2-2; D unresolved. The germline V gene encodes CDR1 LGHNA and CDR2 YSLEER. V was shortened by 4 bases and J by 4 bases, with 16 bases between the two germline ends. This CDR3 has 16 residues. CDR3 coding DNA: TGCGCCAGCAGCCTCGTGACTTACGCCAGCACCGGGGAGCTGTTTTTT. Translating gives CASSLVTYASTGELFF.

The chain combines TRBV9 with TRBJ1-2; 7 nucleotides agree with TRBD1. The CDR3 contains 17 residues. Germline CDR1 reads SGDLS; CDR2 reads YYNGEE. With V trimmed by 0 bases and J by 2 bases, 10 bases remained unmatched. The CDR3 coding sequence is TGTGCCAGCAGCGTAGCGGCCGATGGCAGGGGGAACTATGGCTACACCTTC. Translating gives CASSVAADGRGNYGYTF.

The V gene is TRBV5-1, the J gene TRBJ2-1; either TRBD1 or TRBD2 may supply D (5 bases each). CDR1 and CDR2 (germline): SGHRS, YFSETQ. This CDR3 has 14 amino acids. Trimming left V 5 bases short and J 3 bases short, with 12 bases between. The CDR3 spells CASSRGTDYNEQFF. The CDR3 DNA is TGCGCCAGCAGTCGTGGGACCGACTACAATGAGCAGTTCTTC.

This chain links TRBV7-9 with TRBJ2-7, with 7 bases matching TRBD2. The CDR3 extends over 15 amino acids. Trimming removed 3 bases from V and 0 bases from J; junction bases left unmatched: 5. The V gene's germline CDR1 is SEHNR and CDR2 FQNEAQ (reference sequence). CDR3 bases: TGTGCCAGCAGCTTGGGAGGGAGCAGCTCCTACGAGCAGTACTTC. Protein sequence: CASSLGGSSSYEQYF. The complete variable domain, with remaining parts taken from reference TRBV7-9 and TRBJ2-7, reads DTGVSQNPRHKITKRGQNVTFRCDPISEHNRLYWYRQTLGQGPEFLTYFQNEAQLEKSRLLSDRFSAERPKGSFSTLEIQRTEQGDSAMYLCASSLGGSSSYEQYFGPGTRLTVT.

This clone was counted between two and nine times. The V and J genes are TRBV11-1 and TRBJ2-5, with D unresolved. Trimming stripped 4 bases from V and 5 bases from J, with 11 bases between. This CDR3 spans 13 amino acids. Germline lookup yields CDR1 SGHAT and CDR2 FQDESV (reference sequence). The DNA for the CDR3 is TGTGCCAGCAGCTCACGGTCGGTGGAGACCCAGTACTTC. It encodes CASSSRSVETQYF.

The gene calls are TRBV7-2 and TRBJ2-7; no firm D call. The CDR3 extends over 13 amino acids. Looked up from germline, CDR1 is SGHTA and CDR2 is FQGNSA. V was cut by 0 bases and J by 6 bases, with 9 bases left in between. CDR3 protein: CASSLASTGEQYF. CDR3 nucleotides: TGTGCCAGCAGCTTAGCTAGCACGGGCGAGCAGTACTTC.

This chain connects TRBV10-3 to TRBJ2-7; the match to TRBD2 covers 9 bases. Germline CDR1 is ENHRY and CDR2 is SYGVKD. V lost 3 bases to trimming and J lost 7 bases; unmatched junction nucleotides: 19. The CDR3 extends over 18 amino acids. The CDR3 DNA is TGTGCCATCAGTGACCCCCCTTGGAGGGCTAGCGGGACTGGTGAGCAGTACTTC. It yields the protein CAISDPPWRASGTGEQYF.

The V call is TRBV7-8, the J call TRBJ2-7; D uncertain. V lost 5 bases and J 7 bases, leaving 9 bases between the germline ends. Germline loops: CDR1 SGHVS, CDR2 FQNEAQ. The CDR3 runs to 11 residues. CDR3 protein: CASSPYREQYF. The CDR3 DNA reads TGTGCCAGCAGCCCGTACAGAGAGCAGTACTTC.

V gene TRBV18 combines with J gene TRBJ1-3; no firm D call. Germline V gives CDR1 KGHSH, CDR2 LQKENI. V lost 6 bases to trimming and J lost 2 bases, with 14 bases between them. The length of the CDR3 is 15 residues. The CDR3 nucleotides are TGTGCCAGCTCGCCCTCGGGAATTACTGGAAACACCATATATTTT. Its translation: CASSPSGITGNTIYF. The entire variable domain, with the rest obtained from reference TRBV18 and TRBJ1-3, is as follows: NAGVMQNPRHLVRRRGQEARLRCSPMKGHSHVYWYRQLPEEGLKFMVYLQKENIIDESGMPKERFSAEFPKEGPSILRIQQVVRGDSAAYFCASSPSGITGNTIYFGEGSWLTVV.

The CDR3 DNA sequence: TGCGCCAGCAGCTTGTCCCCAGATTACAATGAGCAGTTCTTC. Protein product: CASSLSPDYNEQFF. The chain recombines TRBV5-1 with TRBJ2-1; unclear D gene. The CDR3 consists of 14 residues. The V end was cut by 1 base, the J end by 4 bases, with 9 bases between. Germline V gives CDR1 SGHRS, CDR2 YFSETQ.

A single count supports this clone. The chain joins TRBV7-9 to TRBJ2-7, with unresolved D. V was pared by 5 bases and J by 0 bases, with 8 bases between. Looked up from germline, CDR1 is SEHNR and CDR2 is FQNEAQ (reference sequence). The CDR3 length is 13 residues. The CDR3 DNA sequence: TGTGCCAGCAGCCTCTTTTTCTCCTACGAGCAGTACTTC. It translates to CASSLFFSYEQYF.

This chain connects TRBV30 to TRBJ2-3; 7 nucleotides line up with TRBD2. CDR1 and CDR2 from the germline V gene are GTSNPN and SVGIG (reference sequence). V lost 0 bases to trimming and J lost 2 bases; unmatched junction nucleotides: 11. The CDR3 loop spans 17 amino acids. CDR3 amino acids: CAWSVRREALYTDTQYF. In nucleotides, the CDR3 is TGTGCCTGGAGTGTACGACGGGAGGCCCTCTACACAGATACGCAGTATTTT.

The rearrangement links TRBV19 to TRBJ2-2, with 9 nucleotides matching TRBD2. CDR1 and CDR2 (germline): LNHDA, SQIVND (reference sequence). V shed 3 bases, J shed 4 bases, and the junction held 6 bases outside the gene matches. CDR3 length: 16 amino acids. CDR3 sequence: CASSIRAGGPTGELFF. DNA of the CDR3: TGTGCCAGTAGTATCCGTGCGGGAGGGCCCACCGGGGAGCTGTTTTTT. The full variable domain, completed using reference TRBV19 and TRBJ2-2, is DGGITQSPKYLFRKEGQNVTLSCEQNLNHDAMYWYRQDPGQGLRLIYYSQIVNDFQKGDIAEGYSVSREKKESFPLTVTSAQKNPTAFYLCASSIRAGGPTGELFFGEGSRLTVL.

The gene calls are TRBV6-6 and TRBJ2-7, with unresolved D. The CDR3 runs to 14 residues. CDR1 is MNHNY, CDR2 SVGAGI, per germline (reference sequence). With 0 bases removed from V and 0 bases from J, the gap between germline ends came to 6 bases. In nucleotides, the CDR3 is TGTGCCAGCAGTTACTCGCTAAACTCCTACGAGCAGTACTTC. Protein: CASSYSLNSYEQYF.

The chain carries TRBV5-1 and TRBJ1-5; D call uncertain. Germline CDR1 and CDR2: SGHRS and YFSETQ. This CDR3 contains 13 residues. V was clipped by 5 bases and J by 0 bases, with 6 bases between them. CDR3 sequence: CASRVDSNQPQHF. The DNA of the CDR3 is TGCGCCAGCAGGGTAGATAGCAATCAGCCCCAGCATTTT.

J is TRBJ2-3 and V is TRBV5-1, with D hard to call. V was cut by 0 bases and J by 1 base, with 12 bases left in between. Looked up from germline, CDR1 is SGHRS and CDR2 is YFSETQ. The CDR3 is made up of 16 amino acids. The CDR3 spells CASSLAGLGRTDTQYF. The DNA for the CDR3 is TGCGCCAGCAGCTTGGCCGGCTTAGGGCGCACAGATACGCAGTATTTT.